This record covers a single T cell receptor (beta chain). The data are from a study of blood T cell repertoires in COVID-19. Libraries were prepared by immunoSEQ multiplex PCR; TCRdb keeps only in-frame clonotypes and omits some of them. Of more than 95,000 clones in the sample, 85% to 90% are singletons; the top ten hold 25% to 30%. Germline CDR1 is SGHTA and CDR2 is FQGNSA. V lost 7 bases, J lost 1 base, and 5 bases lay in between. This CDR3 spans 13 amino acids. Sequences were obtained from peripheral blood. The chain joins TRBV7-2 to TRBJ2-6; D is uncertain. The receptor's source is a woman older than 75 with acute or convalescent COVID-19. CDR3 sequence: CASTESGANVLTF. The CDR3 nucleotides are TGTGCCAGCACCGAGTCTGGGGCCAACGTCCTGACTTTC.